This T cell receptor beta chain was profiled in a study of control samples from healthy donors and cancer patients. Libraries were prepared by immunoSEQ multiplex PCR; TCRdb keeps only in-frame clonotypes and omits some of them. This sample has fewer than 95,000 clones, with 85% found just once. V lost 4 bases and J 11 bases, leaving 15 bases between the germline ends. The V gene's germline CDR1 is SNHLY and CDR2 FYNNEI. The CDR3 spans 14 residues. The receptor comes from a man aged 30 to 45 in good health. The material sequenced was blood. J is TRBJ1-6 and V is TRBV2; possibly TRBD1 for D (6 bases). Here the CDR3 DNA reads TGTGCCAGCAGTGGCCTACAGGGTTTGCCACCCCTCCACTTT. It specifies CASSGLQGLPPLHF.